This is a list of T cell receptor beta chains from one sample in a study of type 1 regulatory T cells. TCRdb passed the reads through MiXCR, listing each CDR3 protein once. In the table there are some 90,000 distinct CDR3 sequences, around a third of which are singletons. The sequenced material came from CD4+ T cells, either the whole sample or a sorted fraction (not recorded which). These receptor sequences come from a human donor in good health. Both conserved end residues are part of each CDR3. A D gene is named only where the DNA matches it firmly. Clone sizes are given selectively: once, few, many, or a class where the clone is expanded.

D gene: TRBD1; clone size: NA; J gene: TRBJ1-2; V gene: TRBV11-2; CDR3 DNA: TGTGCCAGCAGCGGCCTACAGGGGGAGAAGAACTATGGCTACACCTTC; CDR3 protein: CASSGLQGEKNYGYTF
D gene: NA; clone size: NA; J gene: TRBJ2-3; V gene: TRBV7-9; CDR3 DNA: TGTGCCAGCAGCTCAAGATCCGGGACTCGCTTTTCCGTCATGGATACGCAGTATTTT; CDR3 protein: CASSSRSGTRFSVMDTQYF
D gene: TRBD2; clone size: NA; J gene: TRBJ2-7; V gene: TRBV5-1; CDR3 DNA: TGCGCCAGCAGCTCCGGACTAGCGGCCTACGAGCAGTACTTC; CDR3 protein: CASSSGLAAYEQYF
D gene: NA; clone size: few; J gene: TRBJ2-3; V gene: TRBV5-4; CDR3 DNA: TGTGCCAGCAGTTCTGGGCCCACAGATACGCAGTATTTT; CDR3 protein: CASSSGPTDTQYF
D gene: NA; clone size: NA; J gene: TRBJ2-7; V gene: TRBV4-3; CDR3 DNA: TGCGCCAGCAGCCAAGATCTTGGTAGGCCGGGCGAGCAGTACTTC; CDR3 protein: CASSQDLGRPGEQYF
D gene: TRBD2; clone size: NA; J gene: TRBJ2-1; V gene: TRBV19; CDR3 DNA: TGTGCCAGTAGTCTAGCGGGGAGGGTGGACAATGAGCAGTTCTTC; CDR3 protein: CASSLAGRVDNEQFF
D gene: NA; clone size: NA; J gene: TRBJ2-5; V gene: TRBV27; CDR3 DNA: TGTGCCAGCAGTTGGAAGCGTCAAGAGACCCAGTACTTC; CDR3 protein: CASSWKRQETQYF
D gene: TRBD1; clone size: few; J gene: TRBJ2-7; V gene: TRBV20-1; CDR3 DNA: TGCAGTGCTAGTCGCACCGGGACAGGGGGCCACGAGCAGTACTTC; CDR3 protein: CSASRTGTGGHEQYF
D gene: TRBD1; clone size: few; J gene: TRBJ1-5; V gene: TRBV7-9; CDR3 DNA: TGTGCCAGCAGCTTAGGGGACAGGGGGCGCAGCCAGCCCCAGCATTTT; CDR3 protein: CASSLGDRGRSQPQHF
D gene: NA; clone size: few; J gene: TRBJ2-5; V gene: TRBV9; CDR3 DNA: TGTGCCAGCAGCTCCCGGGACCCGGGTGGGAGCCAGTACTTC; CDR3 protein: CASSSRDPGGSQYF
D gene: NA; clone size: NA; J gene: TRBJ1-2; V gene: TRBV7-9; CDR3 DNA: TGTGCCAGCAGCCCCCAGGGTCGGGGCTACACCTTC; CDR3 protein: CASSPQGRGYTF
D gene: NA; clone size: few; J gene: TRBJ2-5; V gene: TRBV4-3; CDR3 DNA: TGCGCCAGCAGCCAAGATTTTAGGGTCGAGGAGACCCAGTACTTC; CDR3 protein: CASSQDFRVEETQYF
D gene: TRBD2; clone size: once; J gene: TRBJ2-1; V gene: TRBV18; CDR3 DNA: TGTGCCAGCTCACCAACTAGCGGGACGAATGAGCAGTTCTTC; CDR3 protein: CASSPTSGTNEQFF
D gene: TRBD1; clone size: NA; J gene: TRBJ2-7; V gene: TRBV7-2; CDR3 DNA: TGTGCCAGCAATCCGGGACAGGGCTCCTACGAGCAGTACTTC; CDR3 protein: CASNPGQGSYEQYF
D gene: NA; clone size: few; J gene: TRBJ2-1; V gene: TRBV29-1; CDR3 DNA: TGCAGCGCCGAAGACTGGAAAAACAATGAGCAGTTCTTC; CDR3 protein: CSAEDWKNNEQFF
D gene: NA; clone size: NA; J gene: TRBJ1-6; V gene: TRBV7-2; CDR3 DNA: TGTGCCAGCAGCTTGAGGAATTCACCCCTCCACTTT; CDR3 protein: CASSLRNSPLHF
D gene: TRBD1; clone size: NA; J gene: TRBJ1-5; V gene: TRBV20-1; CDR3 DNA: TGCAGTGTTCCGGACAGGGGGGGTTCCAATCAGCCCCAGCATTTT; CDR3 protein: CSVPDRGGSNQPQHF
D gene: TRBD1; clone size: medium-sized; J gene: TRBJ2-1; V gene: TRBV7-2; CDR3 DNA: TGTGCCAGCAGCACAGGACAGGGGAATGAGCAGTTCTTC; CDR3 protein: CASSTGQGNEQFF
D gene: NA; clone size: few; J gene: TRBJ1-2; V gene: TRBV4-1; CDR3 DNA: TGCGCCAGCAGCCGAGAAGAAGGGGATAGCTATGGCTACACCTTC; CDR3 protein: CASSREEGDSYGYTF
D gene: TRBD2; clone size: few; J gene: TRBJ2-7; V gene: TRBV2; CDR3 DNA: TGTGCCAGCACTCCGGGACTACTCTCCTACGAGCAGTACTTC; CDR3 protein: CASTPGLLSYEQYF
D gene: TRBD1; clone size: NA; J gene: TRBJ2-3; V gene: TRBV6-5; CDR3 DNA: TGTGCCAGCAGGATGACAGGGGGCCCCACAGATACGCAGTATTTT; CDR3 protein: CASRMTGGPTDTQYF
D gene: TRBD2; clone size: few; J gene: TRBJ2-7; V gene: TRBV7-6; CDR3 DNA: TGTGCCAGCAGCCCCAGGAGCGGGAGGGGGAACGAGCAGTACTTC; CDR3 protein: CASSPRSGRGNEQYF
D gene: NA; clone size: NA; J gene: TRBJ2-5; V gene: TRBV15; CDR3 DNA: TGTGCCACCAGCAGAGAGCCGGGATCCGCGGAGACCCAGTACTTC; CDR3 protein: CATSREPGSAETQYF
D gene: NA; clone size: NA; J gene: TRBJ2-2; V gene: TRBV5-1; CDR3 DNA: TGCGCCAGCAGCTTTCAGGGCACCGGGGAGCTGTTTTTT; CDR3 protein: CASSFQGTGELFF
D gene: NA; clone size: NA; J gene: TRBJ2-5; V gene: TRBV19; CDR3 DNA: TGTGCCAGTCGCCCTACCCAGGCGGAGAGGGAGACCCAGTACTTC; CDR3 protein: CASRPTQAERETQYF
D gene: TRBD1; clone size: NA; J gene: TRBJ2-5; V gene: TRBV19; CDR3 DNA: TGTGCCAGTAGTCTTCCCGACAGGGGGTCGGAGACCCAGTACTTC; CDR3 protein: CASSLPDRGSETQYF
D gene: NA; clone size: NA; J gene: TRBJ1-1; V gene: TRBV6-5; CDR3 DNA: TGTGCCAGCAGTCCCGGGAACACTGAAGCTTTCTTT; CDR3 protein: CASSPGNTEAFF
D gene: NA; clone size: few; J gene: TRBJ1-5; V gene: TRBV7-2; CDR3 DNA: TGTGCCAGCAGCTTAGTCACCAGACAGCCCCAGCATTTT; CDR3 protein: CASSLVTRQPQHF
D gene: NA; clone size: once; J gene: TRBJ1-1; V gene: TRBV20-1; CDR3 DNA: TGCAGTGCTAGAGGGGAAGGGATCAACACTGAAGCTTTCTTT; CDR3 protein: CSARGEGINTEAFF
D gene: TRBD2; clone size: NA; J gene: TRBJ2-3; V gene: TRBV20-1; CDR3 DNA: TGCAGTAAAGCGGGAGAAGGCACAGATACGCAGTATTTT; CDR3 protein: CSKAGEGTDTQYF
D gene: NA; clone size: few; J gene: TRBJ2-5; V gene: TRBV20-1; CDR3 DNA: TGCAGTGCTAGAGTTGAAACCCAGTACTTC; CDR3 protein: CSARVETQYF
D gene: NA; clone size: few; J gene: TRBJ2-1; V gene: TRBV5-1; CDR3 DNA: TGCGCCAGCAGCTTGGGGGCCGCGGAGAGCTCCTACAATGAGCAGTTCTTC; CDR3 protein: CASSLGAAESSYNEQFF
D gene: NA; clone size: few; J gene: TRBJ1-1; V gene: TRBV20-1; CDR3 DNA: TGCAGTGCTATAGAGGGGTTTACTGAAGCTTTCTTT; CDR3 protein: CSAIEGFTEAFF
D gene: NA; clone size: few; J gene: TRBJ2-5; V gene: TRBV7-8; CDR3 DNA: TGTGCCAGCAGCCGGACAGGGAGGGGAGAGACCCAGTACTTC; CDR3 protein: CASSRTGRGETQYF
D gene: TRBD2; clone size: many; J gene: TRBJ2-3; V gene: TRBV15; CDR3 DNA: TGTGCCACCAGCAGCGGACTAGCGGGAGGGCCGGTAGCAGATACGCAGTATTTT; CDR3 protein: CATSSGLAGGPVADTQYF
D gene: NA; clone size: few; J gene: TRBJ2-3; V gene: TRBV5-1; CDR3 DNA: TGCGCCAGCAGCATCCACTCTAATCTCCTTACAGATACGCAGTATTTT; CDR3 protein: CASSIHSNLLTDTQYF
D gene: NA; clone size: few; J gene: TRBJ1-1; V gene: TRBV29-1; CDR3 DNA: TGCAGCGTTAGGGGCGGTGACACTGAAGCTTTCTTT; CDR3 protein: CSVRGGDTEAFF
D gene: NA; clone size: NA; J gene: TRBJ2-5; V gene: TRBV25-1; CDR3 DNA: TGTGCCAGCAGTGTCGGCAGGGACGGGGAGACCCAGTACTTC; CDR3 protein: CASSVGRDGETQYF
D gene: TRBD2; clone size: NA; J gene: TRBJ2-1; V gene: TRBV30; CDR3 DNA: TGTGCCTGGAGTGGGGGGTCTAGCGGGATCAATGAGCAGTTCTTC; CDR3 protein: CAWSGGSSGINEQFF
D gene: TRBD1; clone size: few; J gene: TRBJ2-7; V gene: TRBV12-3/TRBV12-4; CDR3 DNA: TGTGCCAGCAGTTTTGTCTTCGGACAGGGCTACGAGCAGTACTTC; CDR3 protein: CASSFVFGQGYEQYF
D gene: TRBD2; clone size: few; J gene: TRBJ2-7; V gene: TRBV6-5; CDR3 DNA: TGTGCCAGCAGTTACTCGGTTTCTAGCGGGAGACCCGAGCAGTACTTC; CDR3 protein: CASSYSVSSGRPEQYF
D gene: NA; clone size: NA; J gene: TRBJ2-6; V gene: TRBV6-6; CDR3 DNA: TGTGCCAGCACGCAGGGGCCAAGCTCTGGGGCCAACGTCCTGACTTTC; CDR3 protein: CASTQGPSSGANVLTF
D gene: NA; clone size: NA; J gene: TRBJ2-3; V gene: TRBV28; CDR3 DNA: TGTGCCAGCAGTCCGGGAGACACAGATACGCAGTATTTT; CDR3 protein: CASSPGDTDTQYF
D gene: TRBD2; clone size: NA; J gene: TRBJ2-5; V gene: TRBV29-1; CDR3 DNA: TGCAGCGTGGGACTAGCGGGGGGAGAGACCCAGTACTTC; CDR3 protein: CSVGLAGGETQYF
D gene: NA; clone size: NA; J gene: TRBJ2-7; V gene: TRBV5-1; CDR3 DNA: TGCGCCAGCAGGCCTCAGGGGAGTTCCCTCTACGAGCAGTACTTC; CDR3 protein: CASRPQGSSLYEQYF
D gene: NA; clone size: few; J gene: TRBJ2-1; V gene: TRBV5-1; CDR3 DNA: TGCGCCAGCAGCTTGGCAACGGCCGGCAATGAGCAGTTCTTC; CDR3 protein: CASSLATAGNEQFF
D gene: NA; clone size: NA; J gene: TRBJ2-7; V gene: TRBV7-2; CDR3 DNA: TGTGCCAGCAGCCCCCAATGGGGGAGTGGATACGAGCAGTACTTC; CDR3 protein: CASSPQWGSGYEQYF
D gene: NA; clone size: few; J gene: TRBJ1-4; V gene: TRBV25-1; CDR3 DNA: TGTGCCAGCAGTGATGGCGAGCCTAATGAAAAACTGTTTTTT; CDR3 protein: CASSDGEPNEKLFF
D gene: NA; clone size: few; J gene: TRBJ2-7; V gene: TRBV11-2; CDR3 DNA: TGTGCCAGCAGCTTAGATCGCGTAGCGGCCAAGGAGCAGTACTTC; CDR3 protein: CASSLDRVAAKEQYF
D gene: TRBD1; clone size: NA; J gene: TRBJ2-7; V gene: TRBV5-1; CDR3 DNA: TGCGCCAGCAGCCCGTTACGACAGGGAGAGTCCTACGAGCAGTACTTC; CDR3 protein: CASSPLRQGESYEQYF
D gene: TRBD1; clone size: NA; J gene: TRBJ2-1; V gene: TRBV29-1; CDR3 DNA: TGCAGCGTCCTCGGGACAGGGACCTTCCCTGAGCAGTTCTTC; CDR3 protein: CSVLGTGTFPEQFF
D gene: NA; clone size: NA; J gene: TRBJ2-3; V gene: TRBV7-3; CDR3 DNA: TGTGCCAGCAGCTTAACAGCGTACACAGATACGCAGTATTTT; CDR3 protein: CASSLTAYTDTQYF
D gene: TRBD2; clone size: few; J gene: TRBJ2-1; V gene: TRBV15; CDR3 DNA: TGTGCCACCAGCAGAAGGACTAGTATTCGGCAGTTCTTC; CDR3 protein: CATSRRTSIRQFF
D gene: NA; clone size: many; J gene: TRBJ2-7; V gene: TRBV18; CDR3 DNA: TGTGCCAGCTCAACAGAGTCCTACGAGCAGTACTTC; CDR3 protein: CASSTESYEQYF